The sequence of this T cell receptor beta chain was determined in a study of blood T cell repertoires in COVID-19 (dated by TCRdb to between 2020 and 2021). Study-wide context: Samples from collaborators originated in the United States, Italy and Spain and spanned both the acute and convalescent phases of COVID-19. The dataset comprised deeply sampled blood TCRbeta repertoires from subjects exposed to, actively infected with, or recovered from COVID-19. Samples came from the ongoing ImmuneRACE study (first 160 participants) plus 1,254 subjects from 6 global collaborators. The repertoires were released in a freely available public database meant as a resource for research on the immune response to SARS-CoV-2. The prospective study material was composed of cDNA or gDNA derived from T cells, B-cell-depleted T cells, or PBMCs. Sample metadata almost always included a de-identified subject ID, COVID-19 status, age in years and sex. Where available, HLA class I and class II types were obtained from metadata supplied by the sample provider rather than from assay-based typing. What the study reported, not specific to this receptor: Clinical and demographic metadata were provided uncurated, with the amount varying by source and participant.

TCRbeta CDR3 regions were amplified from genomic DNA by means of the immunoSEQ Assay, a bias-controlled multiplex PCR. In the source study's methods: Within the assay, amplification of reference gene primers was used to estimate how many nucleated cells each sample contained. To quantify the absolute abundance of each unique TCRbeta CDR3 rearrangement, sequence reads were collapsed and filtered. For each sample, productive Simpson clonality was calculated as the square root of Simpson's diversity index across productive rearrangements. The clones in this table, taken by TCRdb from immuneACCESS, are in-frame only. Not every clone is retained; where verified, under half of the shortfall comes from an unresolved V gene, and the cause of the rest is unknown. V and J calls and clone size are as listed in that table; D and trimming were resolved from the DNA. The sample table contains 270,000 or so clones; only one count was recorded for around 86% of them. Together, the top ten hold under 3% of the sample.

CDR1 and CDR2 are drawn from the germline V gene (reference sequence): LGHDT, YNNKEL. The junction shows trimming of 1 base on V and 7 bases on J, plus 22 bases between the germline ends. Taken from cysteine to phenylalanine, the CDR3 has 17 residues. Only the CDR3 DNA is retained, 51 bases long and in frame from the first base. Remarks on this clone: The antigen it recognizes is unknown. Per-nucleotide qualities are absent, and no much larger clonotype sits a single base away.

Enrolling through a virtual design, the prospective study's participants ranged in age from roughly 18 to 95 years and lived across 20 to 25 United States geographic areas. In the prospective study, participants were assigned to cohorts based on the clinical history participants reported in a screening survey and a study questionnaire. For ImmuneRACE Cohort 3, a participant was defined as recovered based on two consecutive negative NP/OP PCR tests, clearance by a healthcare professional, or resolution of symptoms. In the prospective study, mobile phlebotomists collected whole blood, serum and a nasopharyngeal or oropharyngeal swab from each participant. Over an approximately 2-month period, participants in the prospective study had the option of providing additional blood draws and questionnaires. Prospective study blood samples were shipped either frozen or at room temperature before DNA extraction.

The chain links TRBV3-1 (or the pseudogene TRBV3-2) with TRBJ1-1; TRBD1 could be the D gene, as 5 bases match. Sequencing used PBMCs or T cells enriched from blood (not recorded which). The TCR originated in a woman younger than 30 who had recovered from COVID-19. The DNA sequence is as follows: TGTGCCAGCAGCCAAGGACGGGGGGGTGGAGGCCGCGTTGAAGCTTTCTTT. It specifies CASSQGRGGGGRVEAFF.